This record concerns one TCR beta chain sequence. The CDR3 contains 17 residues. V shed 1 base, J shed 1 base, and the junction held 7 bases outside the gene matches. Germline CDR1 reads SGHRS; CDR2 reads YFSETQ. TCRdb keeps only in-frame clones here, not all; method: immunoSEQ multiplex PCR. The data show under 850,000 clones, with over 75% seen just once and around 0.01% held by the top ten. This entry belongs to a study of shared T cell receptors in the human thymus. This sample was also put to use in a study of human thymus T cells.

The source of this sequence is a boy younger than two with a congenital heart defect. Sequencing used thymocytes. The chain has TRBV5-1 and TRBJ2-5; 10 nucleotides line up with TRBD2. Here the CDR3 reads CASSLRSSGSLQETQYF. As DNA, the CDR3 is TGCGCCAGCAGCTTGAGGTCTAGCGGGAGCCTCCAAGAGACCCAGTACTTC. The variable domain in full, with the rest retrieved from reference TRBV5-1 and TRBJ2-5, is KAGVTQTPRYLIKTRGQQVTLSCSPISGHRSVSWYQQTPGQGLQFLFEYFSETQRNKGNFPGRFSGRQFSNSRSEMNVSTLELGDSALYLCASSLRSSGSLQETQYFGPGTRLLVL.